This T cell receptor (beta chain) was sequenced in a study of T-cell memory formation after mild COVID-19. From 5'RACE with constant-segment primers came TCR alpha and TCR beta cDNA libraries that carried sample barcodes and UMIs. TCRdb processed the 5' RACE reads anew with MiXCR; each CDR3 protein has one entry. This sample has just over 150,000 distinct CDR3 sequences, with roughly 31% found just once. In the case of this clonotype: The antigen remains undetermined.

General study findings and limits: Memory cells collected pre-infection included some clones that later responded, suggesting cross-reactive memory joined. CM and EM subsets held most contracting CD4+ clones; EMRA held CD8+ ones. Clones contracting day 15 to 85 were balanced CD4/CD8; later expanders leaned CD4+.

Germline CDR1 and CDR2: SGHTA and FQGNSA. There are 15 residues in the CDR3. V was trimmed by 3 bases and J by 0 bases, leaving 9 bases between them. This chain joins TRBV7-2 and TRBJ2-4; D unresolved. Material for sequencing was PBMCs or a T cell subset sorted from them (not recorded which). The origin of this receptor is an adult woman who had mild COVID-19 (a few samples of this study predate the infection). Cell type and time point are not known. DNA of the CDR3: TGTGCCAGCAGCTTTGGGCATAAAGCCAAAAACATTCAGTACTTC. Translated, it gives CASSFGHKAKNIQYF.